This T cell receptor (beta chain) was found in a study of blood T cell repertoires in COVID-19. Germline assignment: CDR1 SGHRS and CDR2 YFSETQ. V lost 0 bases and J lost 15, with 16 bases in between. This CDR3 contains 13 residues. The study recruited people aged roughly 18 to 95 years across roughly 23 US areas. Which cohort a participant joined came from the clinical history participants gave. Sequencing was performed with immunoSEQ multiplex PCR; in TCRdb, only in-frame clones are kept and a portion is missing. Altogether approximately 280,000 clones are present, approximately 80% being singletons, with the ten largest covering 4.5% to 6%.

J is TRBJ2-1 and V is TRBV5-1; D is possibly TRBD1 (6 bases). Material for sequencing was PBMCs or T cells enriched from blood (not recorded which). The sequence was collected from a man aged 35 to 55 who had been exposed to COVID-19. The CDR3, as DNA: TGCGCCAGCAGCTTGGACATACAGGGTATGCCGTTCTTC. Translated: CASSLDIQGMPFF.